The 13 T cell receptor beta chains reported below all come from one sample, sequenced in a study of response to subunit inactivated influenza vaccine. TCRdb reprocessed the RT-PCR reads via MiXCR and lists one record per CDR3 protein. In the table there are 400,000 to 650,000 distinct CDR3 sequences, 6.5% to 8% of which are singletons. Material: PBMCs from blood, obtained less than 30 months after vaccination. Receptors were obtained from a man aged 50-75 years who received an inactivated influenza vaccine.

The chain carries TRBV15 and TRBJ2-1; D is ambiguous. Germline V lookup: CDR1 LNHNV, CDR2 YYDKDF (reference sequence). This CDR3 has 16 amino acids. V was pared by 5 bases and J by 4 bases, with 18 bases between. The CDR3 sequence: CATSRPRLVTYNEQFF. CDR3 sequence (DNA): TGTGCCACCAGCCGCCCTAGGTTAGTCACTTACAATGAGCAGTTCTTC.

In this sample, this clonotype turned up a few times. The chain combines TRBV7-9 with TRBJ2-1; tentative D call: TRBD2 (6 bases). The germline gives CDR1 SEHNR, CDR2 FQNEAQ (reference sequence). The CDR3 spans 17 residues. V lost 4 bases and J lost 3, with 19 bases in between. The DNA for the CDR3 is TGTGCCAGCAGCTGGCCTCCCGGGACTTTAAACTACAATGAGCAGTTCTTC. Amino acid sequence: CASSWPPGTLNYNEQFF.

This clonotype was counted many times. The chain is built from TRBV11-2 and TRBJ2-4; D is perhaps TRBD2 (6 bases). The V end was cut by 5 bases, the J end by 2 bases, with 25 bases between. The CDR3 runs to 19 residues. CDR1 is SGHAT and CDR2 is FQNNGV in the germline V gene. The CDR3 nucleotides read TGTGCCAGCAGCCCTAAAAACTGGAGGCAGACTAGTTCCAAAAACATTCAGTACTTC. Its protein is CASSPKNWRQTSSKNIQYF.

The chain employs TRBV29-1 and TRBJ2-1; TRBD2 is a possible D gene (7 bases). Trimming shortened V by 7 bases and J by 2 bases, and 12 bases separated the two germline ends. The CDR3 is made up of 13 amino acids. The germline V gene has CDR1 SQVTM and CDR2 ANQGSEA. CDR3 in DNA: TGCAGCGCCGGGGGGCCAGCCTACAATGAGCAGTTCTTC. Translated: CSAGGPAYNEQFF.

The chain recombines TRBV9 with TRBJ1-1, with D possibly TRBD1 on 5 matching bases. Germline V gene lookup returns CDR1 SGDLS and CDR2 YYNGEE. V lost 0 bases to trimming and J lost 5 bases, with 14 bases between them. This CDR3 contains 15 residues. The CDR3 here is CASSVGGTLGTEAFF. CDR3 bases: TGTGCCAGCAGCGTAGGGGGCACCCTCGGAACTGAAGCTTTCTTT.

In its sample, this clonotype was seen many times. The DNA for the CDR3 is TGCAGTGCTAGAGTGATGAACACTGAAGCTTTCTTT. Its translation is CSARVMNTEAFF. J is TRBJ1-1 and V is TRBV20-1; no reliable D call. Between the trimmed V and J ends, which lost 1 base and 0 bases, there was a span of 3 bases. From germline, CDR1 is DFQATT and CDR2 SNEGSKA (reference sequence). CDR3 length: 12 residues.

This clonotype was counted between two and nine times. The chain is built from TRBV12-3 or TRBV12-4 and TRBJ1-4, with D perhaps matching TRBD1 (5 bases). Trimming removed 5 bases from V and 8 bases from J, with 18 bases in between. CDR3 size: 15 residues. CDR3 sequence reads: CASSASGWRGEKLFF. The CDR3 DNA follows: TGTGCCAGCAGTGCGAGTGGGTGGAGGGGCGAAAAACTGTTTTTT.

This clonotype was seen only a few times. This chain uses TRBV12-3 or TRBV12-4 with TRBJ2-1, with 9 bases fitting TRBD1. V shed 2 bases and J 7 bases; nucleotides not matched to a gene: 6. The CDR3 covers 15 residues. This chain's CDR3 is CASSLFNRGPNEQFF. The CDR3 nucleotides are TGTGCCAGCAGTTTATTTAACAGGGGGCCTAATGAGCAGTTCTTC.

In its sample, this clonotype was seen a few times. The V gene is TRBV5-1, the J gene TRBJ2-2; D call uncertain. This CDR3 has 16 amino acids. V was shortened by 2 bases and J by 0 bases, with 11 bases between the two germline ends. Germline CDR1 is SGHRS and CDR2 is YFSETQ. CDR3: CASSLPGETNTGELFF. The CDR3 DNA sequence: TGCGCCAGCAGCTTACCCGGAGAGACGAACACCGGGGAGCTGTTTTTT.

This clonotype was counted a few times. The V gene is TRBV29-1, the J gene TRBJ2-2; 11 bases map to TRBD2. From germline, CDR1 is SQVTM and CDR2 ANQGSEA. V gave up 3 bases and J gave up 0 bases; unmatched junction bases: 3. This CDR3 region has 16 residues. This CDR3 is CSVDSSGRSNTGELFF. CDR3 sequence (DNA): TGCAGCGTTGATTCTAGCGGGAGGTCGAACACCGGGGAGCTGTTTTTT.

This clonotype was detected ten times or more. This rearrangement joins TRBV20-1 to TRBJ2-1; unclear D gene. The CDR3 is 15 residues long. V was shortened by 6 bases and J by 3 bases, with 18 bases between the two germline ends. Germline V lookup: CDR1 DFQATT, CDR2 SNEGSKA (reference sequence). CDR3 amino acids: CSAEALGILYNEQFF. CDR3 in DNA: TGCAGTGCAGAGGCTCTGGGGATCCTCTACAATGAGCAGTTCTTC.

This clonotype occurred a few times. The V and J genes are TRBV6-1 and TRBJ1-1; a possible D gene is TRBD1 (6 bases). This CDR3 region has 13 residues. V lost 7 bases and J lost 4, with 13 bases in between. Germline V gene data show CDR1 as MNHNS and CDR2 as SASEGT. CDR3 DNA sequence: TGTGCCAGCACCCGACAGGTAGGCACTGAAGCTTTCTTT. Encoded protein: CASTRQVGTEAFF.

This clonotype was found many times. The chain joins TRBV20-1 to TRBJ2-5; tentatively, D is TRBD1 or TRBD2 (5 bases each). V dropped 1 base and J dropped 0 bases, with 9 bases sitting between them. The CDR3 has 14 amino acids. Germline loops: CDR1 DFQATT, CDR2 SNEGSKA (reference sequence). CDR3 amino acids: CSARVGVYQETQYF. CDR3 DNA sequence: TGCAGTGCTAGAGTGGGGGTTTACCAAGAGACCCAGTACTTC.